This T cell receptor beta chain is from a study of T cells in severe cutaneous drug reactions. At the level of the study: Naranjo and ALDEN algorithms identified the culprit drug.

The iRepertoire multiplex PCR system with TCR subtype-specific primers built both bulk and single-cell libraries. TCRdb reanalyzed the multiplex PCR reads, giving one entry per CDR3 protein sequence and no DNA. In total, the table holds more than 20,000 distinct CDR3 sequences. Germline loops: CDR1 SGHAT, CDR2 FQNNGV. The CDR3 length is 16 residues. The patients sequenced had a carbamazepine-induced Stevens-Johnson syndrome or toxic epidermal necrolysis reaction. Roughly 5 Han Chinese and roughly six European CBZ-SJS/TEN patients gave blood repertoires. The sequenced material came from PBMCs. This receptor was identified in a human donor with toxic epidermal necrolysis, a severe cutaneous drug reaction. The chain joins TRBV11-2 to TRBJ2-3; checking the TCRdb D call of TRBD1 is not possible without DNA. This CDR3 reads CASSRSSTPWGDTQYF. Based on the CDR3 plus reference TRBV11-2 and TRBJ2-3, the full variable domain is EAGVAQSPRYKIIEKRQSVAFWCNPISGHATLYWYQQILGQGPKLLIQFQNNGVVDDSQLPKDRFSAERLKGVDSTLKIQPAKLEDSAVYLCASSRSSTPWGDTQYFGPGTRLTVL.